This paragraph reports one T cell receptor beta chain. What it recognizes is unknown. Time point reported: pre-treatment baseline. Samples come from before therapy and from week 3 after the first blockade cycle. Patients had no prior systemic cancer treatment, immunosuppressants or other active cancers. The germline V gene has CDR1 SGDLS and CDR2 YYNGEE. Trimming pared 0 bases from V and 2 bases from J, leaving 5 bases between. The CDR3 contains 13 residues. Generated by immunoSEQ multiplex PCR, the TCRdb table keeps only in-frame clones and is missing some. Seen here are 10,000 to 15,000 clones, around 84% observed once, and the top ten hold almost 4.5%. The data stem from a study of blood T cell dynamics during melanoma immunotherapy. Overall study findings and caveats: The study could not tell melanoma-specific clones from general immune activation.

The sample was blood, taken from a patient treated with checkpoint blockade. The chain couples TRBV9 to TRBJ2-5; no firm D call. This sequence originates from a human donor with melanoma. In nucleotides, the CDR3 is TGTGCCAGCAGCGTAGGACATCAAGAGACCCAGTACTTC. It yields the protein CASSVGHQETQYF.